The present entry profiles one TCR beta chain with its context. Its antigen is unknown. The length of the CDR3 is 15 residues. The germline gives CDR1 MDHEN, CDR2 SYDVKM. Deletions cut 3 bases from V and 7 bases from J, with 16 bases between. The sample belongs to a study of T cell responses to AZD1222 COVID-19 vaccine. Study context: Second-dose recipients at about 4 or about 12 weeks were treated as one pooled group.

Assay used: immunoSEQ multiplex PCR; TCRdb lists only in-frame clones, some missing. Of about 120,000 clones listed, 92% are singletons. Study-wide findings and caveats: The study sampled repertoires only after the peak T cell response. Spike-specific TCR breadth and depth grew following two AZD1222 doses. Reports indicate that nearly half of spike-specific TCRs are directed at unmutated variant regions.

The receptor comes from an adult in good health. Sequences were derived from peripheral blood, sampled on day 0 of AZD1222 vaccination. The chain carries TRBV28 and TRBJ1-5, with a possible D match to TRBD1 (5 bases). The CDR3 coding sequence is TGTGCCAGCAGTTTGACTACAGGCATGGGGCAGCCCCAGCATTTT. Translating gives CASSLTTGMGQPQHF.